This TCR beta chain came from a study of control samples from healthy donors and cancer patients. In regard to this clone: The junction differs from germline at one of its ends, possibly a read error.

Assay: immunoSEQ multiplex PCR; the TCRdb copy retains only in-frame clones and omits some. The table includes tens of thousands of clones, more than 85% detected once. Per the germline V gene, CDR1 is SGHVS and CDR2 is FNYEAQ. This CDR3 has 16 amino acids. The V call is TRBV7-6, the J call TRBJ2-7, with TRBD2 matching over 9 bases. The sample taken for sequencing was PBMCs. The sequence derives from a man aged 30 to 45 with colorectal cancer. The DNA of the CDR3 is TGTGCCAGCAGCCTAGCGGCGGGGGGGGCCTTCTACGAGCAGTACTTC. It specifies CASSLAAGGAFYEQYF.